This T cell receptor beta chain was sequenced in a study of radiation and T cells in renal cell carcinoma. About the study: Nephrectomy followed 15 Gy stereotactic body radiation by 4 weeks. Study observations and caveats: Baseline intratumoral clonotype presence is unknown without pretreatment biopsies.

Notes on this clone: Its antigen is unknown.

V lost 1 base, J lost 0 bases, and 11 bases lay in between. The CDR3 extends over 16 amino acids. Germline V gene sequence: CDR1 SNHLY, CDR2 FYNNEI. The table came from immunoSEQ multiplex PCR; TCRdb's copy has only in-frame clones and leaves some out. The sample has 55,000 to 65,000 clones, about three quarters seen once. This sample's time point: baseline pretreatment blood. Indicated treatment: 15 Gy SBRT to primary tumor, nephrectomy 4 weeks later. After SBRT, blood was collected at 2 and 4 weeks, plus baseline. The source of this sequence is a man aged 55 to 70 with renal cell carcinoma. The chain has TRBV2 and TRBJ2-3; D is possibly TRBD2 (6 bases). The specimen comprised blood, sampled from a patient whose treatment included radiotherapy and nephrectomy. The CDR3 nucleotides are TGTGCCAGCAGTGAAGGCCTGGCGGGGAGCACAGATACGCAGTATTTT. It yields the protein CASSEGLAGSTDTQYF.